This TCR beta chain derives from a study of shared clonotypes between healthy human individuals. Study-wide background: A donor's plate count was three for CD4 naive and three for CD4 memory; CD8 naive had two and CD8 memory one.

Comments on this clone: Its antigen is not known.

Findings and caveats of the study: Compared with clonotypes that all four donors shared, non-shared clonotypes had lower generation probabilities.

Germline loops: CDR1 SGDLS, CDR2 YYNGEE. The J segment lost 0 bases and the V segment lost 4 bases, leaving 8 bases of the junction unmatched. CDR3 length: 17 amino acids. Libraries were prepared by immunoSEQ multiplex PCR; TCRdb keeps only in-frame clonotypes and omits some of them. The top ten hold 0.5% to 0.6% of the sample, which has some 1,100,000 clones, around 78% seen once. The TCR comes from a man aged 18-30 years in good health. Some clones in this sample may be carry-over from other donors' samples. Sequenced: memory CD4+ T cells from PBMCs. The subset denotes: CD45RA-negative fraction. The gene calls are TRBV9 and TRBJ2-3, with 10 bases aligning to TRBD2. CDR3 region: CASSQGRTSGSTDTQYF. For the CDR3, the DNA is TGTGCCAGCAGCCAAGGTAGGACTAGCGGTAGCACAGATACGCAGTATTTT.